Listed here are 28 T cell receptor beta chains from one sample, sequenced in a study of blood T cell repertoires in COVID-19. Only in-frame clones appear in the TCRdb table, and some are missing; sequencing was by immunoSEQ multiplex PCR. The repertoire holds about 150,000 clones, with over 75% as singletons. Material for sequencing was peripheral blood. All receptors derive from a human donor in a cohort sampled during active COVID-19.

The rearrangement links TRBV7-9 to TRBJ2-3, with 8 bases fitting TRBD1. Looked up from germline, CDR1 is SEHNR and CDR2 is FQNEAQ (reference sequence). Trimming took 5 bases from V and 4 from J; bases not matched to a gene: 5. CDR3 size: 14 residues. The CDR3, as DNA: TGTGCCAGCAGCCGGGGACAGGACTCAGATACGCAGTATTTT. Translation: CASSRGQDSDTQYF.

This chain uses TRBV5-4 with TRBJ1-2; D ambiguous. The CDR3 is 14 residues long. Germline V gene sequence: CDR1 SGHNT, CDR2 YYREEE (reference sequence). The V gene lost 3 bases and the J gene lost 1 base, with 10 bases spanning the gap. The CDR3 reads CASSSRGFNYGYTF. In nucleotides, the CDR3 is TGTGCCAGCAGCTCGAGAGGATTTAACTATGGCTACACCTTC.

This sequence joins TRBV7-2 and TRBJ2-7, with 9 bases lining up with TRBD2. J lost 5 bases, V lost 5 bases, and 4 bases had no gene match. The CDR3 sequence is 13 residues long. Germline V gene lookup returns CDR1 SGHTA and CDR2 FQGNSA. DNA of the CDR3: TGTGCCAGCAGCACAGGACTAGCGAACGAGCAGTACGTC. Translation: CASSTGLANEQYV.

The V call is TRBV6-5, the J call TRBJ1-5; D is undetermined. Deletions cut 6 bases from V and 0 bases from J, with 3 bases between. Germline CDR1 reads MNHEY; CDR2 reads SVGAGI. The CDR3 has 12 amino acids. As DNA, the CDR3 is TGTGCCAGCAGCCATAGCAATCAGCCCCAGCATTTT. Its translation: CASSHSNQPQHF.

This clone showed up just once. The chain is built from TRBV7-9 and TRBJ2-6, with 8 bases identical to TRBD1. J lost 4 bases, V lost 4 bases, and 6 bases had no gene match. The CDR3 covers 16 residues. Germline values: CDR1 SEHNR, CDR2 FQNEAQ (reference sequence). CDR3 in DNA: TGTGCCAGCAGCTGGGACAGGCCTGGAGGGGCCAACGTCCTGACTTTC. Its protein is CASSWDRPGGANVLTF.

The J gene is TRBJ1-2, the V gene TRBV24-1, with TRBD1 identical over 9 bases. The CDR3 has 15 residues. Germline V gene data show CDR1 as KGHDR and CDR2 as SFDVKD. The V segment lost 3 bases and the J segment 7 bases; nucleotides outside the gene matches: 8. The CDR3 protein is CATSDRDREVRGYTF. The CDR3 nucleotides are TGTGCCACCAGTGATCGGGACAGGGAAGTGCGTGGCTACACCTTC.

V is TRBV2 and J is TRBJ1-1; D is undetermined. Germline V CDR1 and CDR2: SNHLY, FYNNEI. The germline V and J ends were trimmed by 6 bases and 3 bases, with 14 bases remaining between them. This CDR3 contains 14 residues. CDR3 region: CASSALLGDTEAFF. The CDR3 region has the DNA TGTGCCAGCAGCGCACTCTTGGGAGACACTGAAGCTTTCTTT.

The V gene is TRBV19, the J gene TRBJ1-1, with 9 positions matching TRBD1. V shed 4 bases and J 4 bases; nucleotides not matched to a gene: 1. The germline V gene has CDR1 LNHDA and CDR2 SQIVND (reference sequence). The CDR3 has 13 amino acids. The CDR3 protein is CASSRGQGTEAFF. CDR3 bases: TGTGCCAGTAGTAGGGGACAGGGCACTGAAGCTTTCTTT.

V usage is TRBV12-5 and J usage is TRBJ1-6; perhaps TRBD1 as D (6 bases). The CDR3 has 16 residues. The V end lost 5 bases, the J end lost 7 bases, and 18 bases lay between the germline ends. Germline assignment: CDR1 LGHNT and CDR2 FRNRAP. CDR3 sequence (DNA): TGTGCTAGTGGTGAGGACCGGACAGCCGTAAATTCACCCCTCCACTTT. Encoded protein: CASGEDRTAVNSPLHF. Complete variable domain (other parts from reference TRBV12-5 and TRBJ1-6): DARVTQTPRHKVTEMGQEVTMRCQPILGHNTVFWYRQTMMQGLELLAYFRNRAPLDDSGMPKDRFSAEMPDATLATLKIQPSEPRDSAVYFCASGEDRTAVNSPLHFGNGTRLTVT.

The gene calls are TRBV21-1 and TRBJ1-2; the table's D gene call, TRBD1, was not cross checked with the DNA. TRBV21-1 is listed as a pseudogene. This CDR3 spans 17 amino acids. The CDR3 loop is CASSKAQGDRGVYGYTF. The CDR3 DNA sequence: TGTGCCAGCAGCAAAGCCCAGGGGGACAGGGGGGTCTATGGCTACACCTTC.

V is TRBV5-1 and J is TRBJ2-5, with D tentatively TRBD1 (6 bases). Trimming shortened V by 1 base and J by 4 bases, and 17 bases separated the two germline ends. The CDR3 length is 16 residues. Germline lookup yields CDR1 SGHRS and CDR2 YFSETQ. CDR3 residues: CASSLFGQPAAETQYF. The CDR3 region has the DNA TGCGCCAGCAGCTTGTTTGGACAGCCAGCCGCAGAGACCCAGTACTTC.

The chain links TRBV13 to TRBJ1-4, with D perhaps matching TRBD1 (5 bases). Germline V gives CDR1 PRHDT, CDR2 FYEKMQ (reference sequence). This CDR3 comprises 14 residues. Trimming took 5 bases from V and 8 from J, leaving 15 bases between them. The CDR3 loop reads CASSRRRGGEKLFF. The CDR3 region has the DNA TGTGCCAGCAGCCGGAGGAGGGGCGGGGAAAAACTGTTTTTT.

This clone was observed once. CDR3 residues: CASSPRDYNEQFF. The CDR3 bases are TGTGCCAGCAGTCCCCGGGACTACAATGAGCAGTTCTTC. The chain carries TRBV12-3 or TRBV12-4 and TRBJ2-1; weak D call: TRBD2 (5 bases). The CDR3 is 13 residues long. V was clipped by 5 bases and J by 3 bases, with 8 bases between them.

The gene calls are TRBV10-3 and TRBJ2-1; the match to TRBD2 covers 7 bases. CDR3 length: 16 residues. Looked up from germline, CDR1 is ENHRY and CDR2 is SYGVKD. J lost 1 base, V lost 11 bases, and 14 bases had no gene match. The DNA for the CDR3 is TGTGCCTCACAAGACTCGGGGGGAGCGTCCTACAATGAGCAGTTCTTC. Its protein product is CASQDSGGASYNEQFF.

The genes are TRBV7-2 and TRBJ2-1; a weak D match, TRBD2 (5 bases). V dropped 0 bases and J dropped 9 bases, with 21 bases sitting between them. Germline V CDR1 and CDR2: SGHTA, FQGNSA. CDR3 length equals 17 residues. CDR3: CASSLASAGGSQGEQFF. The CDR3 DNA is TGTGCCAGCAGCTTAGCGTCGGCAGGAGGATCCCAAGGTGAGCAGTTCTTC.

The rearrangement joins TRBV6-5 to TRBJ1-2; possibly TRBD1 for D (5 bases). Trimming pared 7 bases from V and 3 bases from J, leaving 15 bases between. In germline, CDR1 is MNHEY, CDR2 SVGAGI. The CDR3 loop spans 14 amino acids. The CDR3 spells CASTRDFRDYGYTF. For the CDR3, the DNA is TGTGCCAGCACCCGGGACTTCCGAGACTATGGCTACACCTTC.

This sequence joins TRBV4-2 and TRBJ2-6; unclear D gene. CDR1 is LGHNA, CDR2 YNFKEQ, per germline. This CDR3 region has 17 residues. V lost 0 bases and J 0 bases, leaving 9 bases between the germline ends. CDR3 sequence reads: CASSQEALGSGANVLTF. The CDR3, as DNA: TGTGCCAGCAGCCAAGAAGCACTCGGCTCTGGGGCCAACGTCCTGACTTTC.

This clone came up many times. V usage is TRBV6-2 or TRBV6-3 and J usage is TRBJ1-6, with D tentatively TRBD1 (5 bases). Germline V CDR1 and CDR2: MNHEY, SVGEGT. The CDR3 contains 15 residues. Trimming left V 0 bases short and J 5 bases short, with 8 bases between. For the CDR3, the DNA is TGTGCCAGCAGTTACTCCGACAGCCATAATTCACCCCTCCACTTT. Its translation is CASSYSDSHNSPLHF.

The chain carries TRBV6-5 and TRBJ1-1; D is perhaps TRBD1 (5 bases). CDR1 and CDR2 (germline): MNHEY, SVGAGI. V was cut by 9 bases and J by 1 base, with 12 bases left in between. The CDR3 loop spans 13 amino acids. CDR3 residues: CASINTGNTEAFF. The CDR3 DNA reads as TGTGCCAGTATCAATACAGGGAACACTGAAGCTTTCTTT.

The V call is TRBV14, the J call TRBJ1-2, with 8 bases lining up with TRBD1. CDR3 length equals 14 residues. J lost 8 bases, V lost 4 bases, and 9 bases had no gene match. The germline V gene encodes CDR1 SGHDN and CDR2 FVKESK. The CDR3 DNA follows: TGTGCCAGCAGCCGGACAGGGTTGTGGGAAGGCTACACCTTC. It yields the protein CASSRTGLWEGYTF.

The CDR3 spells CASKGELGGYGYTF. For the CDR3, the DNA is TGTGCCAGTAAAGGAGAGCTGGGTGGGTATGGCTACACCTTC. This chain uses TRBV19 with TRBJ1-2, with D uncertain. Trimming took off 7 bases at V and 5 bases at J, with 17 bases between the two ends. This CDR3 contains 14 residues. Germline loops: CDR1 LNHDA, CDR2 SQIVND (reference sequence).

This sequence joins TRBV7-8 and TRBJ1-1, with 8 bases lining up with TRBD1. The CDR3 runs 18 residues. Per germline, CDR1 SGHVS and CDR2 FQNEAQ. V was pared by 0 bases and J by 0 bases, with 9 bases of the junction left unmatched. The CDR3 DNA reads as TGTGCCAGCAGCTTAGCGGCAGGGGGCCTCGGCATGAACACTGAAGCTTTCTTT. Translation gives CASSLAAGGLGMNTEAFF.

V and J are TRBV5-1 and TRBJ2-3, with D perhaps TRBD1 (6 bases). Trimming left V 3 bases short and J 4 bases short, with 9 bases between. The CDR3 totals 13 residues. Looked up from germline, CDR1 is SGHRS and CDR2 is YFSETQ. CDR3: CASSSQGADTQYF. The CDR3 DNA is TGCGCCAGCAGCTCACAGGGTGCAGATACGCAGTATTTT.

V is TRBV11-3 and J is TRBJ2-3; 9 positions match TRBD2. CDR3 length: 14 amino acids. The J segment lost 6 bases and the V segment lost 8 bases, leaving 9 bases of the junction unmatched. Per germline, CDR1 SGHNT and CDR2 YENEEA. For the CDR3, the DNA is TGTGCCAGCTCTCCTAGCGGGATGTCCGATACGCAGTATTTT. This sequence encodes CASSPSGMSDTQYF. Based on the CDR3 plus reference TRBV11-3 and TRBJ2-3, the full variable domain is EAGVVQSPRYKIIEKKQPVAFWCNPISGHNTLYWYLQNLGQGPELLIRYENEEAVDDSQLPKDRFSAERLKGVDSTLKIQPAELGDSAVYLCASSPSGMSDTQYFGPGTRLTVL.

This clone was counted a single time. The chain combines TRBV6-6 with TRBJ1-4, with D perhaps matching TRBD1 (5 bases). Germline loops: CDR1 MNHNY, CDR2 SVGAGI (reference sequence). CDR3 length equals 16 residues. The V and J ends lost 2 bases and 6 bases respectively, with 16 bases between them. The CDR3 is CASSYGTEGWDEKLFF. CDR3 nucleotides: TGTGCCAGCAGTTACGGGACGGAGGGATGGGATGAAAAACTGTTTTTT.

The V and J genes are TRBV19 and TRBJ1-3, with D possibly TRBD1 on 6 matching bases. There are 14 residues in the CDR3. The germline CDR1 and CDR2 sequences are LNHDA and SQIVND (reference sequence). Trimming cost V 6 bases and J 2 bases, with 11 bases left between them. The DNA for the CDR3 is TGTGCCAGTAGCGAGTCAGGGGCTGGAAACACCATATATTTT. It translates to CASSESGAGNTIYF.

The rearrangement links TRBV24-1 to TRBJ2-1; TRBD1 matches 8 bases. Germline assignment: CDR1 KGHDR and CDR2 SFDVKD. Trimming removed 7 bases from V and 2 bases from J; junction bases left unmatched: 3. CDR3 length: 14 amino acids. CDR3 bases: TGTGCCACCAGCCCAGGGGGCACCTACAATGAGCAGTTCTTC. This translates into CATSPGGTYNEQFF.

This chain connects TRBV12-3 or TRBV12-4 to TRBJ1-2; D may be TRBD1 (5 bases). The CDR3 is 12 amino acids. V lost 5 bases to trimming and J lost 4 bases, with 8 bases between them. Here the CDR3 reads CASSPTVYGYTF. In DNA, the CDR3 is TGTGCCAGCAGTCCGACAGTCTATGGCTACACCTTC.